This T cell receptor (beta chain) was found in a study of Ad26.COV2.S vaccination and SARS-CoV-2 variants. The V end lost 7 bases, the J end lost 2 bases, and 13 bases lay between the germline ends. CDR3 length: 14 amino acids. Germline V gene lookup returns CDR1 SGHRS and CDR2 YFSETQ. Treatment meaning: roughly 19 received Ad26.COV2.S at low or high dose, single or two shots; several received placebo; per-sample allocation not given. Day 63 after the first injection of vaccine or placebo was the sampling time. Some clones are missing from TCRdb's copy, which holds only in-frame ones; the method was immunoSEQ multiplex PCR. The data contain roughly 350,000 clones, around 87% of them singletons.

This chain uses TRBV5-1 with TRBJ2-1; the D is unclear. This TCR was sampled from a person aged 18 to 65 who received the Ad26.COV2.S COVID-19 vaccine or a placebo. Sequencing used peripheral blood, obtained in a trial of Ad26.COV2.S vaccine versus placebo. The CDR3 nucleotides are TGCGCCAGCGGAGAGTATGGAACCTACAATGAGCAGTTCTTC. Translated: CASGEYGTYNEQFF.